This TCR beta chain was identified in a study of beta chain features in type 1 diabetes (dated by TCRdb to 2017 to 2018). Concerning the study at large: No differences in mean age, gender distribution, total cell number or subset yield were found between patients and healthy donors. Regulatory and stem cell-like memory subsets were obtained from only 8 patients and roughly eight healthy donors, while naive and central memory subsets were obtained from all 30 or so donors. The study compared the TCRB repertoires of sorted circulating CD4+ T cell subsets in recently diagnosed type 1 diabetes patients with those in matched healthy donors. A total of just under 110,000,000 sorted cells were examined across all samples, and RNA yield correlated strongly with the number of cells per subset. Here is what the overall study found, with its caveats: Type 1 diabetes patients showed a moderate but significant shortening of TCRB CDR3 length in all four CD4+ subsets. HLA sub-analyses involved small numbers of individuals, so any influence of HLA type on TCRB rearrangement remained unresolved. Patients with type 1 diabetes made fewer insertions and deleted more nucleotides at VDJ recombination sites, implying thymic rearrangement abnormalities. Naive, central memory and regulatory TCRB repertoires appeared to be more alike among patients than among healthy donors. Because cDNA was sequenced instead of genomic DNA, activated cells with high expression could be over-represented, although the groups did not differ in activation or CD3 levels. PCR may preferentially amplify shorter templates, but because patient and control samples were amplified and corrected together, any resulting skew would affect both groups equally.

Germline trimming amounts to 6 bases on V and 0 bases on J, with 8 as the count of junction bases outside the gene matches. Reading the germline V gene gives CDR1 SQVTM and CDR2 ANQGSEA. From the cysteine through the phenylalanine, the CDR3 covers 17 amino acids. Just CDR3 DNA is preserved here, 51 bases in frame from base 1. This clone occurred a few times. Its antigen specificity is not known. Base qualities are not provided; no much larger clone lies one nucleotide away. Each donor gave one peripheral blood draw, about 110 mL on average, collected into heparinised tubes. A BD FACSAria II and a panel including CD45RO, CCR7, CD25, CD127, CD95 and CD27 were used to sort naive, central memory, regulatory and stem cell-like memory CD4+ T cells. A purity above 95% was achieved for all sorted populations. Right away, PBMCs were isolated by Lymphoprep density gradient centrifugation and were stained directly, with no culture step. So that batch effects would be minimized, each experiment stained and sorted samples in pairs, pairing one healthy donor with one patient.

The High Capacity cDNA Reverse Transcription Kit was used to reverse transcribe all of the isolated RNA, meaning that expressed TCRB transcripts were what got sequenced. Naive, central memory and regulatory T cell samples underwent deep immunoSEQ sequencing, averaging roughly 3.4 million total reads per sample. After sorted cells were lysed in RLT buffer, RNA was extracted with DNase-treated RNeasy Micro or Mini kits, with the choice depending on cell number. Each cell subset was processed on its own to prevent cross-contamination, while patient and healthy donor samples were processed together. The immunoSEQ multiplex PCR was used to amplify TCRB sequences from cDNA, yielding 87-bp fragments that span the CDR3 region. Sequencing of the amplicons was done on the Illumina HiSeq platform. Under the source paper's analysis protocol: Synthetic template baselines were used to correct PCR bias computationally, reads within Hamming distance 2 were collapsed together, and singletons that could not be merged were discarded. Reads were aligned against IMGT so that V, D and J genes, CDR3 length and insertions or deletions at six rearrangement sites could be assigned. Within each subset, clonotype counts were normalized to sorted cell number, and only after that were true diversity and Gini coefficients computed with the tcR R package. Repertoire sharing was quantified using the overlap coefficient calculated on TCRB nucleotide sequences. This is the immuneACCESS table as TCRdb keeps it, with only in-frame sequences that have V and J called. A part of the clones is gone; compared with another copy, unresolved V genes explain less than half, and the rest is unexplained. From that table come the V and J calls and clone size; the DNA was used to work out D and trimming. This sample holds about 300,000 clones; around 7.8% were observed only once. The ten top clones hold 1% of the sample.

The sequence was collected from a young woman in good health. The source material was central memory CD4+ T cells from blood. The rearrangement combines TRBV29-1 with TRBJ2-6; 10 bases in between match TRBD1. The CDR3 protein is CSVLGTGVHSGANVLTF. The DNA reads TGCAGCGTCTTGGGGACAGGGGTACACTCTGGGGCCAACGTCCTGACTTTC. The CDR3 plus the reference TRBV29-1 and TRBJ2-6 genes for the other parts give the full variable domain: SAVISQKPSRDICQRGTSLTIQCQVDSQVTMMFWYRQQPGQSLTLIATANQGSEATYESGFVIDKFPISRPNLTFSTLTVSNMSPEDSSIYLCSVLGTGVHSGANVLTFGAGSRLTVL.